Listed here are 20 T cell receptor beta chains from one sample, sequenced in a study of T cell responses to AZD1222 COVID-19 vaccine. Produced via immunoSEQ multiplex PCR; TCRdb's table is partial and in-frame only. Of some 130,000 clones in the sample, 88% are singletons; the top ten hold roughly 3.5%. The sequences come from peripheral blood, collected on day 0 of AZD1222 vaccination. The receptors stem from an adult in good health.

V is TRBV19 and J is TRBJ1-3, with 10 bases that match TRBD1. CDR3 size: 13 residues. The germline V gene encodes CDR1 LNHDA and CDR2 SQIVND (reference sequence). With 9 bases clipped from V and 3 bases from J, the junction kept 2 bases outside the gene matches. In DNA, the CDR3 is TGTGCCAGCGACAGGGGGCTTGGAAACACCATATATTTT. Amino acid sequence: CASDRGLGNTIYF.

CDR3 amino acids: CASSYSTGGYTF. CDR3 DNA: TGTGCCAGCAGTTATAGTACAGGAGGCTACACCTTC. The chain employs TRBV6-2 or TRBV6-3 and TRBJ1-2; tentatively, D is TRBD1 (5 bases). This CDR3 spans 12 amino acids. V was pared by 3 bases and J by 8 bases, with 10 bases between. The V gene's germline CDR1 is MNHEY and CDR2 SVGEGT.

The chain recombines TRBV13 with TRBJ1-2; 9 positions agree with TRBD1. This CDR3 is built from 14 residues. Germline V lookup: CDR1 PRHDT, CDR2 FYEKMQ (reference sequence). With 3 bases clipped from V and 8 bases from J, the junction kept 7 bases outside the gene matches. The CDR3 nucleotides are TGTGCCAGCAGCTTGGGGTCCGGGACAGGGGGCTACACCTTC. Protein sequence: CASSLGSGTGGYTF.

The V and J genes are TRBV7-3 and TRBJ1-1; maybe TRBD1 (5 bases). Germline V lookup: CDR1 SGHTA, CDR2 FQGTGA. The V end lost 5 bases, the J end lost 4 bases, and 14 bases lay between the germline ends. The CDR3 has 14 residues. In DNA form, the CDR3 reads TGTGCCAGCAGCCCATCCGGGACCGGCACTGAAGCTTTCTTT. It codes for CASSPSGTGTEAFF.

This chain joins TRBV7-9 and TRBJ1-2; D is unclear. The CDR3 contains 15 residues. Germline V gives CDR1 SEHNR, CDR2 FQNEAQ (reference sequence). V dropped 1 base and J dropped 2 bases, with 11 bases sitting between them. The CDR3 nucleotides read TGTGCCAGCAGCTTAGTTTTACAGAAAAACTATGGCTACACCTTC. Translated: CASSLVLQKNYGYTF.

This rearrangement joins TRBV19 to TRBJ1-2, with TRBD1 identical over 11 bases. The germline CDR1 and CDR2 sequences are LNHDA and SQIVND (reference sequence). After removal of 4 bases from V and 2 bases from J, the junction contained 9 bases not matched to a gene. CDR3 length equals 17 residues. The CDR3 protein is CASSRGSRTGGNYGYTF. The CDR3 bases are TGTGCCAGTAGTAGAGGTTCTAGGACAGGGGGCAACTATGGCTACACCTTC.

The chain uses TRBV12-3 or TRBV12-4 and TRBJ2-2; no clear D. V gave up 5 bases and J gave up 7 bases, with 8 bases separating them. The CDR3 has 12 residues. The CDR3 spells CASSIPSGELFF. The CDR3 nucleotides are TGTGCCAGCAGTATTCCGAGCGGGGAGCTGTTTTTT.

The gene calls are TRBV6-4 and TRBJ2-1; 7 positions agree with TRBD1. Per the germline V gene, CDR1 is MRHNA and CDR2 is SNTAGT. Trimming at V came to 6 bases and at J to 7 bases, leaving 18 bases not matched to a gene. The CDR3 is made up of 17 amino acids. In DNA form, the CDR3 reads TGTGCCAGCAGATCCCCGACAGGGCTCACAGCAGAAAATGAGCAGTTCTTC. Residues: CASRSPTGLTAENEQFF.

For the CDR3, the DNA is TGTGCCATCGGGGCGGCTAACTATGGCTACACCTTC. Amino acids: CAIGAANYGYTF. The gene calls are TRBV28 and TRBJ1-2, with D possibly being TRBD1 (5 bases). CDR3 length: 12 amino acids. Trimming removed 10 bases at V and 0 bases at J, with 9 bases between. CDR1 and CDR2 (germline): MDHEN, SYDVKM.

The genes are TRBV7-2 and TRBJ1-5; tentative D call: TRBD1 (5 bases). Between the trimmed V and J ends, which lost 5 bases and 1 base, there was a span of 9 bases. Germline loops: CDR1 SGHTA, CDR2 FQGNSA. This CDR3 spans 14 amino acids. In DNA form, the CDR3 reads TGTGCCAGCAGCCAGGGACGGAGCAATCAGCCCCAGCATTTT. Protein sequence: CASSQGRSNQPQHF.

V and J are TRBV19 and TRBJ1-2, with 9 bases aligning to TRBD1. Germline V lookup: CDR1 LNHDA, CDR2 SQIVND (reference sequence). This CDR3 comprises 14 residues. After removal of 4 bases from V and 8 bases from J, the junction contained 8 bases not matched to a gene. The DNA of the CDR3 is TGTGCCAGTAGTACCCGGGACAGGGTGTTAGGCTACACCTTC. Protein product: CASSTRDRVLGYTF. The whole variable domain, filled in from reference TRBV19 and TRBJ1-2, reads DGGITQSPKYLFRKEGQNVTLSCEQNLNHDAMYWYRQDPGQGLRLIYYSQIVNDFQKGDIAEGYSVSREKKESFPLTVTSAQKNPTAFYLCASSTRDRVLGYTFGSGTRLTVV.

This chain joins TRBV2 and TRBJ1-5; unclear D gene. Trimming removed 4 bases from V and 9 bases from J, with 10 bases in between. The germline CDR1 and CDR2 sequences are SNHLY and FYNNEI. The CDR3 spans 12 residues. The CDR3 DNA follows: TGTGCCAGCAGTGTGGGGAGCGGGCCCCAGCATTTT. Protein sequence: CASSVGSGPQHF. Complete variable domain (other parts from reference TRBV2 and TRBJ1-5): EPEVTQTPSHQVTQMGQEVILRCVPISNHLYFYWYRQILGQKVEFLVSFYNNEISEKSEIFDDQFSVERPDGSNFTLKIRSTKLEDSAMYFCASSVGSGPQHFGDGTRLSIL.

The J gene is TRBJ1-1, the V gene TRBV5-1, with TRBD1 identical over 9 bases. Germline V gene lookup returns CDR1 SGHRS and CDR2 YFSETQ. This CDR3 region has 15 residues. The V gene end was trimmed by 2 bases and the J gene end by 5 bases; junction bases not matched to a gene: 7. The CDR3 sequence is CASSFQQGAGTEAFF. CDR3 nucleotides: TGCGCCAGCAGCTTCCAACAGGGGGCGGGTACTGAAGCTTTCTTT.

The chain has TRBV7-9 and TRBJ1-1; no firm D call. CDR1 and CDR2 (germline): SEHNR, FQNEAQ (reference sequence). This CDR3 has 11 residues. With 5 bases removed from V and 8 bases from J, the gap between germline ends came to 9 bases. The CDR3 is CASSLLKEAFF. In DNA form, the CDR3 reads TGTGCCAGCAGCCTGCTCAAAGAAGCTTTCTTT.

The genes are TRBV5-1 and TRBJ1-6; D is ambiguous. V gave up 1 base and J gave up 5 bases, with 10 bases separating them. The CDR3 contains 15 residues. CDR1 and CDR2 from the germline V gene are SGHRS and YFSETQ. CDR3 nucleotides: TGCGCCAGCAGCTTGAGGTCCGCAGATAATTCACCCCTCCACTTT. Translating gives CASSLRSADNSPLHF.

The V gene is TRBV11-2, the J gene TRBJ1-5, with TRBD1 as a possible D gene (5 bases). The CDR3 consists of 14 residues. Germline loops: CDR1 SGHAT, CDR2 FQNNGV. Trimming removed 3 bases at V and 9 bases at J, with 15 bases between. The CDR3 nucleotides are TGTGCCAGCAGCTTCGACAGCCAGGAAAGGCCCCAGCATTTT. Encoded protein: CASSFDSQERPQHF.

The chain recombines TRBV29-1 with TRBJ2-5; D gene ambiguous. The CDR3 length is 15 residues. From germline, CDR1 is SQVTM and CDR2 ANQGSEA. The germline V and J ends were trimmed by 0 bases and 5 bases, with 16 bases remaining between them. The CDR3 DNA follows: TGCAGCGTTGAAGATAAGGAAAAACCTTCTGAGACCCAGTACTTC. This gives the protein CSVEDKEKPSETQYF.

J is TRBJ1-1 and V is TRBV11-3, with D hard to call. This CDR3 is 13 amino acids long. Trimming removed 1 base at V and 1 base at J, with 4 bases between. Germline CDR1 and CDR2: SGHNT and YENEEA. As DNA, the CDR3 is TGTGCCAGCAGCTTAGGTCAGAACACTGAAGCTTTCTTT. It specifies CASSLGQNTEAFF.

The rearrangement uses TRBV3-1 (or the pseudogene TRBV3-2) and TRBJ2-3; 9 bases map to TRBD1. The V segment lost 5 bases and the J segment 5 bases; nucleotides outside the gene matches: 8. The germline gives CDR1 LGHDT, CDR2 YNNKEL (reference sequence). This CDR3 has 15 amino acids. This chain's CDR3 is CASSKAQGALDTQYF. CDR3 DNA: TGTGCCAGCAGCAAGGCACAGGGGGCGTTAGATACGCAGTATTTT.

CDR3 sequence: CASSHKPTRESPLHF. In nucleotides, the CDR3 is TGCGCCAGCAGCCACAAGCCGACTAGGGAGTCACCCCTCCACTTT. J is TRBJ1-6 and V is TRBV4-3; D is unresolved. Germline assignment: CDR1 LGHNA and CDR2 YSLEER. V was cut by 3 bases and J by 10 bases, with 16 bases left in between. The CDR3 is made up of 15 amino acids.